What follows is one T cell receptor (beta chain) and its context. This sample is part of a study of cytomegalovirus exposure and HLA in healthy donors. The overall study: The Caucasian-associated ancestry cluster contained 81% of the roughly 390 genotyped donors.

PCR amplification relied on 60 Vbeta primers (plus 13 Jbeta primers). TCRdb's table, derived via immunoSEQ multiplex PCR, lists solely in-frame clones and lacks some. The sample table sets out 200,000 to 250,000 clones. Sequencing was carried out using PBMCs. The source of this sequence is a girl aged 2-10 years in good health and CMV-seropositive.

DNA for the CDR3: TGTGCCAGCAGTACGGACAGGGTAAGCAATCAGCCCCAGCATTTT. It translates to CASSTDRVSNQPQHF. The chain links TRBV28 to TRBJ1-5; TRBD1 aligns across 8 bases. The germline V gene encodes CDR1 MDHEN and CDR2 SYDVKM. V was clipped by 5 bases and J by 1 base; unmatched bases: 4. This CDR3 is built from 15 residues. Supplemented by reference TRBV28 and TRBJ1-5, the full variable domain reads DVKVTQSSRYLVKRTGEKVFLECVQDMDHENMFWYRQDPGLGLRLIYFSYDVKMKEKGDIPEGYSVSREKKERFSLILESASTNQTSMYLCASSTDRVSNQPQHFGDGTRLSIL.